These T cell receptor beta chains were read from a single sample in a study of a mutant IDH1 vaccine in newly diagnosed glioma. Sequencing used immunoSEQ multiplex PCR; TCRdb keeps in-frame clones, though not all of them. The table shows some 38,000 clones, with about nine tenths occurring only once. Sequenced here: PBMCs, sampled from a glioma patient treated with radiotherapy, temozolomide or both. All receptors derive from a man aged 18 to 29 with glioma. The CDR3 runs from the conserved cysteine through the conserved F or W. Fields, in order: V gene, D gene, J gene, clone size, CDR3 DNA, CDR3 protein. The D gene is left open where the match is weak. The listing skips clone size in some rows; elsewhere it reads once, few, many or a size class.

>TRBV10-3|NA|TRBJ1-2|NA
TGTGCCATCAGTGAGTCTGGGGGCGCTGGTGGCTACACCTTC
CAISESGGAGGYTF
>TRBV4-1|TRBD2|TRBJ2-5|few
TGCGCCAGCAGCCAGGCTAGCGGGAGGACGTACCAAGAGACCCAGTACTTC
CASSQASGRTYQETQYF
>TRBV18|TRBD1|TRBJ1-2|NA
TGTGCCAGCTCCCCTGACAGGGTCCCTAACTATGGCTACACCTTC
CASSPDRVPNYGYTF
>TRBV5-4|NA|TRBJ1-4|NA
TGTGCCAGCAGCGGTGCAACTAATGAAAAACTGTTTTTT
CASSGATNEKLFF
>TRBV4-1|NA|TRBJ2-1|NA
TGCGCCAGCAGCCAAAGAGCCTACGGAGCGAACAATGAGCAGTTCTTC
CASSQRAYGANNEQFF
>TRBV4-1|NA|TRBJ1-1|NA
TGCGCCAGCAGCCTACCCTCCCAGAACACTGAAGCTTTCTTT
CASSLPSQNTEAFF
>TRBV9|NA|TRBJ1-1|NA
TGTGCCAGCAGCGAGGACATTTCGAACACTGAAGCTTTCTTT
CASSEDISNTEAFF
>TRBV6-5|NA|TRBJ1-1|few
TGTGCCAGCAGTTACAGGGAACTGAACACTGAAGCTTTCTTT
CASSYRELNTEAFF
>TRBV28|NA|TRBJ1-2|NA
TGTGCCAGCAGTGAGGGGGGTTACTATGGCTACACCTTC
CASSEGGYYGYTF
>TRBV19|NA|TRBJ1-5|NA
TGTGCCAGTAGTATCCTGCAGGGTAATCAGCCCCAGCATTTT
CASSILQGNQPQHF
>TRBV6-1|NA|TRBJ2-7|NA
TGTGCCAGCCTCTACGGGAGTTCGGGCGAGCAGTACTTC
CASLYGSSGEQYF
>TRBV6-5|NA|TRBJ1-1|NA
TGTGCCAGCAGTTGGTCTCGCCGGAACACTGAAGCTTTCTTT
CASSWSRRNTEAFF
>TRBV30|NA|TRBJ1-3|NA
TGTGCCTGGGGGGGGCTCTCTGGAAACACCATATATTTT
CAWGGLSGNTIYF
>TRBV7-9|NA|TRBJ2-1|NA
TGTGCCAGCCCTGTTAACAATGAGCAGTTCTTC
CASPVNNEQFF
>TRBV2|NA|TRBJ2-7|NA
TGTGCCAGCAGTGAAATTGGGGCTTCCTACGAGCAGTACTTC
CASSEIGASYEQYF
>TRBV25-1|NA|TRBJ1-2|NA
TGTGCCAGCAGTGAATATTATGAGAACTATGGCTACACCTTC
CASSEYYENYGYTF
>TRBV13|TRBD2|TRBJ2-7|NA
TGTGCCAGCAGCTATCGACTAGCGGGAGAGTACGAGCAGTACTTC
CASSYRLAGEYEQYF
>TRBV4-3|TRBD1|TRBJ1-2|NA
TGCGCCAGCAGCCAAGTACAGGGGGCAGGATATGGCTACACCTTC
CASSQVQGAGYGYTF
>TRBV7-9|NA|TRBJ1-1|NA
TGTGCCAGCAGCCTACCTTCGATTTCTGAAGCTTTCTTT
CASSLPSISEAFF
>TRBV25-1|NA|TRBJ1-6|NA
TGTGCCAGCAGTGACCCCAACCGCTCCTATAATTCACCCCTCCACTTT
CASSDPNRSYNSPLHF
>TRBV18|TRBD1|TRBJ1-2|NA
TGTGCCAGCTCACCACTCTCGGGGGCAGGGGGAAACACCGACTATGGCTACACCTTC
CASSPLSGAGGNTDYGYTF
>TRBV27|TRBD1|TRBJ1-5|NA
TGTGCCAGCAGTTTCAGGGGGTTCAATCAGCCCCAGCATTTT
CASSFRGFNQPQHF
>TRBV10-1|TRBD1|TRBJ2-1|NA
TGCGCCAGCAGTGAGTTAGGACAGGGATTTAGTGAGCAGTTCTTC
CASSELGQGFSEQFF
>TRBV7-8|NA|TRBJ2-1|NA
TGTGCCAGCAGTTCCCTAAGGTATGAGCAGTTCTTC
CASSSLRYEQFF
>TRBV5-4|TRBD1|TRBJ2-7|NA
TGTGCCAGCAGCTTGGCCGGGACAGGAGGGCACGAGCAGTACTTC
CASSLAGTGGHEQYF
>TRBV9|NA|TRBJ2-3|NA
TGTGCCAGCAGCGAGACGGCGACAGATACGCAGTATTTT
CASSETATDTQYF